This TCR beta chain was recovered during a study of OX40 agonist ivuxolimab in advanced cancers. About the study: Ivuxolimab doses were 0.01, 0.1, 0.3, 1.5, 3 or 10 mg/kg every 2 weeks. Allowance was made for prior anti-PD-1, anti-PD-L1 or anti-CTLA-4 therapy, and about 40% had some.

The CDR3 runs to 17 residues. CDR1 and CDR2 (germline): SGHVS, FQNEAQ. V shed 2 bases, J shed 5 bases, and the junction held 12 bases outside the gene matches. Sequencing was performed with immunoSEQ multiplex PCR; in TCRdb, only in-frame clones are kept and a portion is missing. The sample holds about 69,000 clones, 85% to 95% seen once. V is TRBV7-8 and J is TRBJ2-5, with 9 bases identical to TRBD2. The sequenced sample was CD4+ or CD8+ T cells sorted from blood, obtained in a trial of the OX40 agonist ivuxolimab. The receptor was isolated from an adult with an advanced solid tumor such as melanoma, head and neck, liver or kidney cancer. The CDR3 spells CASSLRRGGRWGETQYF. CDR3 DNA: TGTGCCAGCAGCTTAAGGCGGGGGGGCCGATGGGGTGAGACCCAGTACTTC.